The sequence of this T cell receptor (beta chain) was determined in a study of T cells in Graves' hyperthyroidism and ophthalmopathy. Study background: Upon initial diagnosis and before any treatment, peripheral blood was collected.

This clonotype was seen many times. Subjects aged 18 to 65 presented with newly diagnosed hyperthyroidism of less than 2 months' duration. CDR1 is MNHEY, CDR2 SVGEGT, per germline. The CDR3 has 13 residues. V was trimmed by 5 bases and J by 4 bases, leaving 11 bases between them. What was amplified from RNA transcripts were TCR beta CDR3 regions. The TCR CDR3 was amplified in a first-round RT-PCR using the HTBI primer set. Via MiXCR, TCRdb re-called the multiplex PCR reads, giving one row per CDR3 protein. The table has hundreds of thousands of distinct CDR3 sequences, 14% to 15% seen once. V and J are TRBV6-2 or TRBV6-3 and TRBJ2-5, with D possibly matching TRBD2 (6 bases). This receptor was taken from a woman aged 25-40 years with Graves' hyperthyroidism. Sequencing input: blood. The CDR3 bases are TGTGCCAGCAGTCGGGGGTTTCTAGAGACCCAGTACTTC. This encodes CASSRGFLETQYF.